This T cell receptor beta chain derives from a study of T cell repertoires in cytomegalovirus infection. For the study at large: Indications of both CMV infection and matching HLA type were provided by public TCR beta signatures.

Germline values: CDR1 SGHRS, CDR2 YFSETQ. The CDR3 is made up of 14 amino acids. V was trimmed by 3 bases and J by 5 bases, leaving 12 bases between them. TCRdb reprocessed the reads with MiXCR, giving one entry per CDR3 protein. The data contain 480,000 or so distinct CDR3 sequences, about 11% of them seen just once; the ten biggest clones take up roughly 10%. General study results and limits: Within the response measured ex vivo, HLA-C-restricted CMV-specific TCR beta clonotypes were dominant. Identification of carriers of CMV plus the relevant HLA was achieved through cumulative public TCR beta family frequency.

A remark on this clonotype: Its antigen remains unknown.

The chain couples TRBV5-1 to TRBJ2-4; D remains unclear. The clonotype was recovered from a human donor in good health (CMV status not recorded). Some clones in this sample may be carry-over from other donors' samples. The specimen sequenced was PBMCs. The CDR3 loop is CASSSTYAENIQYF. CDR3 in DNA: TGCGCCAGCAGCTCCACCTATGCCGAAAACATTCAGTACTTC.